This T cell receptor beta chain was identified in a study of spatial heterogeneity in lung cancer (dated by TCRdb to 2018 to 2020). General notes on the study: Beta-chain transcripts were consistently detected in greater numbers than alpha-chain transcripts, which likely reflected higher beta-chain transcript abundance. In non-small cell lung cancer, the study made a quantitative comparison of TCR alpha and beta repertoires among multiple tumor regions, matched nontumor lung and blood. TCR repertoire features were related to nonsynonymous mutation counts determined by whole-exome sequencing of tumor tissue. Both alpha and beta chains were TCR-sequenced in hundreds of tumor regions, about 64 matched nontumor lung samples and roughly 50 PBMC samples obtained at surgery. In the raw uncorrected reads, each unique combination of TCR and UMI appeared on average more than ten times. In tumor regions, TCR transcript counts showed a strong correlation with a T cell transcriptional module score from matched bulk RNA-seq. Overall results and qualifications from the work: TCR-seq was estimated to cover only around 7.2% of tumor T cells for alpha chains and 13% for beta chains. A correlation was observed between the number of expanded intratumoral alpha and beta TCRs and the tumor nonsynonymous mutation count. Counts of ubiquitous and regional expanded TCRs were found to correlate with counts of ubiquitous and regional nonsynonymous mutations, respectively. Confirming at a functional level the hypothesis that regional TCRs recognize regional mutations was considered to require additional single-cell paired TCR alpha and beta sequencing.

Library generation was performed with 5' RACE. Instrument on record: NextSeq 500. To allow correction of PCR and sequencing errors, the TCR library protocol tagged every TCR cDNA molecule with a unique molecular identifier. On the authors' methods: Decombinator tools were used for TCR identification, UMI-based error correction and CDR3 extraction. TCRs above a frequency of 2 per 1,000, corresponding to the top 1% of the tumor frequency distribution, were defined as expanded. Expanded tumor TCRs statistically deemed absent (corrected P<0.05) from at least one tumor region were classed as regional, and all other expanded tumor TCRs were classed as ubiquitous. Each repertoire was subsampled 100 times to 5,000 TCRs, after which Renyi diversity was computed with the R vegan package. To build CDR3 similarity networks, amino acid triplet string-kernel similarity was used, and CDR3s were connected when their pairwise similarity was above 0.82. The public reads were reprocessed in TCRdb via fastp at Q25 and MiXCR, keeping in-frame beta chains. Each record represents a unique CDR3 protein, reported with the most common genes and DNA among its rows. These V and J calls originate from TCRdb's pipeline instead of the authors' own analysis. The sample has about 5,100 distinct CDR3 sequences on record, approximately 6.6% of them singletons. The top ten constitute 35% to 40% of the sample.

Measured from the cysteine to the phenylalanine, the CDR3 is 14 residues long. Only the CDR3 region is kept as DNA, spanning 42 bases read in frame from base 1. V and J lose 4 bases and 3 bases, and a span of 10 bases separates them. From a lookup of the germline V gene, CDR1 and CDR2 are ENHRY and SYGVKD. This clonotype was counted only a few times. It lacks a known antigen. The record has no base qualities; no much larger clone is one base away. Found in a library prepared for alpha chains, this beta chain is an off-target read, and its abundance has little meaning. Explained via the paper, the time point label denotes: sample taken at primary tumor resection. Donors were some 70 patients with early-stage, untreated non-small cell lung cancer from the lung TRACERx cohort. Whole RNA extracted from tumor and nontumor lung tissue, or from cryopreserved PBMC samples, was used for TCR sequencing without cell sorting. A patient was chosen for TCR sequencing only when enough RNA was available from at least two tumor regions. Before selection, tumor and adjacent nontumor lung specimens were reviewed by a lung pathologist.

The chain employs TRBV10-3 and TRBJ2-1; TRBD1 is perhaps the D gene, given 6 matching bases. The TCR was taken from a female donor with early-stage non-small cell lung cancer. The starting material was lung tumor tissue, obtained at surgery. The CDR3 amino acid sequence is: CAISGRTDYNEQFF. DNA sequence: TGTGCCATCAGTGGACGGACAGACTACAATGAGCAGTTCTTC.